One and the same sample provided the 15 T cell receptor beta chains below, sequenced in a study of T cell changes during pregnancy in multiple sclerosis. This table comes from immunoSEQ multiplex PCR, and its TCRdb copy is limited to in-frame clones, with some not included. The profile shows roughly 59,000 clones, about 93% of them singletons. This material consisted of CD4+ T cells from peripheral blood mononuclear cells, taken before pregnancy. The receptors shown here come from a female donor with multiple sclerosis, enrolled in a pregnancy study.

The rearrangement links TRBV11-2 to TRBJ2-1, with D hard to call. This CDR3 has 11 residues. Germline V gene lookup returns CDR1 SGHAT and CDR2 FQNNGV. V lost 2 bases, J lost 7 bases, and 3 bases lay in between. CDR3 sequence (DNA): TGTGCCAGCAGCTTACTGAATGAGCAGTTCTTC. Amino acids: CASSLLNEQFF.

The chain combines TRBV5-4 with TRBJ2-2, with D perhaps TRBD2 (6 bases). The V gene's germline CDR1 is SGHNT and CDR2 YYREEE (reference sequence). V was clipped by 5 bases and J by 1 base, with 15 bases between them. CDR3 length: 16 amino acids. The CDR3 region is CASRLRGRQNTGELFF. In nucleotides, the CDR3 is TGTGCCAGCAGGCTTCGTGGGAGGCAGAACACCGGGGAGCTGTTTTTT.

As DNA, the CDR3 is TGTGCCAGCAGCCGGGGGAACACTGAAGCTTTCTTT. This sequence encodes CASSRGNTEAFF. The chain carries TRBV25-1 and TRBJ1-1; D not certain. CDR3 length: 12 amino acids. V lost 6 bases to trimming and J lost 1 base, with 6 bases between them. Germline-derived CDR1 and CDR2 are MGHDK and SYGVNS.

The genes are TRBV27 and TRBJ2-7; TRBD2 matches 8 bases. V was pared by 6 bases and J by 7 bases, with 11 bases of the junction left unmatched. The CDR3 length is 14 residues. Germline V gene lookup returns CDR1 MNHEY and CDR2 SMNVEV (reference sequence). The CDR3 protein is CASRKAGAPTEQYF. The CDR3 bases are TGTGCCAGCAGAAAAGCGGGGGCGCCTACGGAGCAGTACTTC.

This clone was observed a few times. V gene TRBV25-1 combines with J gene TRBJ1-3, with D possibly TRBD1 on 5 matching bases. V lost 4 bases to trimming and J lost 2 bases, with 12 bases between them. The germline gives CDR1 MGHDK, CDR2 SYGVNS. The CDR3 is 15 residues long. For the CDR3, the DNA is TGTGCCAGCAGTGGCGGGGTGGACACTGGAAACACCATATATTTT. This translates into CASSGGVDTGNTIYF.

This chain uses TRBV6-6 with TRBJ2-7, with D possibly matching TRBD1 (6 bases). The CDR3 covers 14 residues. The germline gives CDR1 MNHNY, CDR2 SVGAGI (reference sequence). V lost 2 bases and J lost 0, with 8 bases in between. CDR3 bases: TGTGCCAGCAGTTACGGGACATTCTCCTACGAGCAGTACTTC. The encoded protein is CASSYGTFSYEQYF.

The rearrangement uses TRBV28 and TRBJ2-7; D is ambiguous. There are 12 residues in the CDR3. Trimming removed 5 bases from V and 4 bases from J, with 9 bases in between. The V gene's germline CDR1 is MDHEN and CDR2 SYDVKM. In DNA, the CDR3 is TGTGCCAGCAGTCGAGGCCCTTACGAGCAGTACTTC. Protein product: CASSRGPYEQYF.

The chain joins TRBV7-2 to TRBJ2-7; 8 bases align to TRBD2. V shed 8 bases, J shed 4 bases, and the junction held 7 bases outside the gene matches. The germline V gene has CDR1 SGHTA and CDR2 FQGNSA. This CDR3 spans 13 amino acids. CDR3 coding DNA: TGTGCCAGCCGGTCTAGCGGGCTGTACGAGCAGTACTTC. This codes for CASRSSGLYEQYF. Based on the CDR3 plus reference TRBV7-2 and TRBJ2-7, the full variable domain is GAGVSQSPSNKVTEKGKDVELRCDPISGHTALYWYRQSLGQGLEFLIYFQGNSAPDKSGLPSDRFSAERTGGSVSTLTIQRTQQEDSAVYLCASRSSGLYEQYFGPGTRLTVT.

The V gene is TRBV4-2, the J gene TRBJ2-7, with 11 positions matching TRBD1. Germline-derived CDR1 and CDR2 are LGHNA and YNFKEQ. V trimming: 4 bases; J trimming: 6 bases; junction bases outside the gene matches: 5. The CDR3 length is 14 residues. The CDR3 is CASSPAGTGGEQYF. The CDR3 coding sequence is TGTGCCAGCAGCCCGGCCGGGACAGGGGGCGAGCAGTACTTC.

This chain joins TRBV15 and TRBJ2-5; the D gene is possibly TRBD2 (7 bases). Germline CDR1 LNHNV, CDR2 YYDKDF (reference sequence). The V end lost 6 bases, the J end lost 1 base, and 12 bases lay between the germline ends. CDR3 length equals 14 residues. The CDR3 DNA reads TGTGCCACCAGGGGAGGGGGATCCCAAGAGACCCAGTACTTC. Its translation: CATRGGGSQETQYF. Together with reference TRBV15 and TRBJ2-5, the CDR3 gives the full variable domain: DAMVIQNPRYQVTQFGKPVTLSCSQTLNHNVMYWYQQKSSQAPKLLFHYYDKDFNNEADTPDNFQSRRPNTSFCFLDIRSPGLGDTAMYLCATRGGGSQETQYFGPGTRLLVL.

The DNA of the CDR3 is TGCAGCGTTGACAGGCTTCTAGCGGAAAGCACAGATACGCAGTATTTT. Its translation: CSVDRLLAESTDTQYF. This chain connects TRBV29-1 to TRBJ2-3; 7 bases map to TRBD2. Looked up from germline, CDR1 is SQVTM and CDR2 is ANQGSEA. Trimming at V came to 3 bases and at J to 0 bases, leaving 9 bases not matched to a gene. The CDR3 totals 16 residues.

This clone was seen just once. This chain links TRBV18 with TRBJ2-3; 14 bases map to TRBD2. Germline V gene lookup returns CDR1 KGHSH and CDR2 LQKENI. The CDR3 is 18 residues long. J gave up 0 bases and V 2 bases, and 4 bases lay outside the gene matches. The CDR3 reads CASSPSTSGRASTDTQYF. CDR3 nucleotide sequence: TGTGCCAGCTCACCATCGACTAGCGGGAGGGCCAGCACAGATACGCAGTATTTT. The full variable domain, with the rest looked up from reference TRBV18 and TRBJ2-3, is NAGVMQNPRHLVRRRGQEARLRCSPMKGHSHVYWYRQLPEEGLKFMVYLQKENIIDESGMPKERFSAEFPKEGPSILRIQQVVRGDSAAYFCASSPSTSGRASTDTQYFGPGTRLTVL.

The chain recombines TRBV7-8 with TRBJ2-7; the match to TRBD1 covers 8 bases. J was trimmed by 4 bases and V by 5 bases; bases with no gene match: 10. Looked up from germline, CDR1 is SGHVS and CDR2 is FQNEAQ. This CDR3 comprises 15 residues. The CDR3 sequence: CASSTGTGPSYEQYF. The CDR3 bases are TGTGCCAGCAGCACCGGGACAGGCCCTTCTTACGAGCAGTACTTC.

The chain combines TRBV4-3 with TRBJ2-1, with 8 bases matching TRBD2. The J segment lost 3 bases and the V segment lost 0 bases, leaving 19 bases of the junction unmatched. This CDR3 is 21 amino acids long. Germline CDR1 reads LGHNA; CDR2 reads YSLEER. In DNA, the CDR3 is TGCGCCAGCAGCCAAGATACGCAATCTCGGGCTAGCGGGCGCTACTACAATGAGCAGTTCTTC. This codes for CASSQDTQSRASGRYYNEQFF.

The V and J genes are TRBV6-5 and TRBJ1-2; 10 nucleotides agree with TRBD1. The trim removed 5 bases at V and 13 bases at J, leaving 7 bases unmatched. CDR1 is MNHEY and CDR2 is SVGAGI in the germline V gene. The CDR3 length is 12 residues. The chain's CDR3 is CASSRTGGRITF. CDR3 nucleotides: TGTGCCAGCAGTCGGACAGGGGGTCGGATCACCTTC.